This T cell receptor (beta chain) was recovered during a study of OX40 agonist ivuxolimab in advanced cancers. The overall study: The drug used for patients, ivuxolimab, was an agonistic anti-OX40 (CD134) antibody.

TCRdb keeps only in-frame clones here, not all; method: immunoSEQ multiplex PCR. The repertoire consists of some 70,000 clones, with roughly 88% occurring once and the leading ten covering 2.5% to 3%. Blood got drawn at baseline, again on cycle 4 day 1, and then on cycle 7 day 1. The sequences come from CD4+ or CD8+ T cells sorted from blood, collected in a trial of the OX40 agonist ivuxolimab. The source of this sequence is an adult with an advanced solid tumor such as melanoma, head and neck, liver or kidney cancer.

DNA of the CDR3: TGCGCCAGCAGCGCCGGGACGGGGAACACTGAAGCTTTCTTT. Its protein product is CASSAGTGNTEAFF. The chain is built from TRBV5-1 and TRBJ1-1; D perhaps matches TRBD1 (5 bases). The CDR3 length is 14 residues. Deletions cut 4 bases from V and 1 base from J, with 11 bases between. The V gene's germline CDR1 is SGHRS and CDR2 YFSETQ.